This T cell receptor (beta chain) came from a study of cytomegalovirus exposure and HLA in healthy donors. The study ran its PCR with 60 Vbeta and 13 Jbeta primers. Profiled with immunoSEQ multiplex PCR; TCRdb holds only in-frame clones, not every one. The table lists 120,000 or so clones, 80% of them singletons. The sample taken for sequencing was PBMCs. This sequence originates from a female donor in good health and CMV-seronegative.

Here the CDR3 DNA reads TGTGCCAGCAGGCAACAGGGGGGTCTCAATCAGCCCCAGCATTTT. Amino acid sequence: CASRQQGGLNQPQHF. The V and J genes are TRBV6-5 and TRBJ1-5; 8 nucleotides line up with TRBD1. The CDR3 contains 15 residues. Germline CDR1 MNHEY, CDR2 SVGAGI. After removal of 6 bases from V and 3 bases from J, the junction contained 7 bases not matched to a gene.